The T cell receptor (beta chain) described here comes from a study of blood T cell repertoires in COVID-19. Across the study: T cells, B-cell-depleted T cells, or PBMCs provided the cDNA or gDNA that served as material.

Sequenced by immunoSEQ multiplex PCR; TCRdb stores in-frame clones only, minus some. The sample lists 200,000 or so clones, about nine tenths occurring once. Between the trimmed V and J ends, which lost 3 bases and 9 bases, there was a span of 10 bases. Germline CDR1 is ENHRY and CDR2 is SYGVKD. The CDR3 covers 12 residues. This clone was counted only a few times. Sequencing used peripheral blood. This rearrangement joins TRBV10-3 to TRBJ2-3; D ambiguous. This clonotype originated in a woman in her fifties or sixties with acute or convalescent COVID-19. CDR3 loop: CAISDRKTTQYF. The CDR3 coding sequence is TGTGCCATCAGTGACAGGAAGACAACGCAGTATTTT.